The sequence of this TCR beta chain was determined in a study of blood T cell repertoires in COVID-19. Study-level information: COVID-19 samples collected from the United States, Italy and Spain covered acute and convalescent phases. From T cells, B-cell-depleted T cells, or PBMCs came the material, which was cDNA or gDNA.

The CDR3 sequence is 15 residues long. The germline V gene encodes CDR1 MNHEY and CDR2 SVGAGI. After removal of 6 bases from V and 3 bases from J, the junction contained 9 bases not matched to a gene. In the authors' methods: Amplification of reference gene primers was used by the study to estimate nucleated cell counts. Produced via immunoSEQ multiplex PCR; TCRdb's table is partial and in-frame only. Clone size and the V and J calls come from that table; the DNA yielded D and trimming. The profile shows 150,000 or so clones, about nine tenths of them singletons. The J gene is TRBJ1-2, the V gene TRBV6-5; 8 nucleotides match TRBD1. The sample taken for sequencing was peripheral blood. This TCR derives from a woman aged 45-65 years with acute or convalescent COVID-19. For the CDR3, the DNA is TGTGCCAGCAGGGGACAGGCGCTAGGGGACTATGGCTACACCTTC. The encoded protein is CASRGQALGDYGYTF.